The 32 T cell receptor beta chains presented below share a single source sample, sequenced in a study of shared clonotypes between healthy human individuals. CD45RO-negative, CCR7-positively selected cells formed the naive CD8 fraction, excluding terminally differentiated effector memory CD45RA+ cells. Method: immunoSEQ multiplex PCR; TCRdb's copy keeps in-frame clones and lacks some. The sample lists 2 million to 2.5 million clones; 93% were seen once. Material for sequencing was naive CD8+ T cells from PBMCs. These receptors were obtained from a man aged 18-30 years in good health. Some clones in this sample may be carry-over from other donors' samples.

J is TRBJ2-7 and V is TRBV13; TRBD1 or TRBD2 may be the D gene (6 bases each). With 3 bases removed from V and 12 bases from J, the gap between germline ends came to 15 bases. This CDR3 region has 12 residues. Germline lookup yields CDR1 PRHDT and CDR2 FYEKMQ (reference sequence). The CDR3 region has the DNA TGTGCCAGCAGCTTCGGCAGGGGAGGTGTGTACTTC. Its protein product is CASSFGRGGVYF.

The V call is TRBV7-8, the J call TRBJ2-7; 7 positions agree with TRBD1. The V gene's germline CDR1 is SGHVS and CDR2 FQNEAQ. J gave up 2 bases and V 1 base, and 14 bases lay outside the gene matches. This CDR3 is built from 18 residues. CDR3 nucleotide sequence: TGTGCCAGCAGCTTAGATAGGACAGGCTCCGTCCCTACCTACGAGCAGTACTTC. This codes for CASSLDRTGSVPTYEQYF.

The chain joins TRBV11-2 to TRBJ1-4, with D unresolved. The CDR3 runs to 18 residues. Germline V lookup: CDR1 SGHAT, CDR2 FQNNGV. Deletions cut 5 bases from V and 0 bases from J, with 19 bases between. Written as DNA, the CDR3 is TGTGCCAGCAGCGCACGGACCGCGCTAGACGCAACTAATGAAAAACTGTTTTTT. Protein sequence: CASSARTALDATNEKLFF.

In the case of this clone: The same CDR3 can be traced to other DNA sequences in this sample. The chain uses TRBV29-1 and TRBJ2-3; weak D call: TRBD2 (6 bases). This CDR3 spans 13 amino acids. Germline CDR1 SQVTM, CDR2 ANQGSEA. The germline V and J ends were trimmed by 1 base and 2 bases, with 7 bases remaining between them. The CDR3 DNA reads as TGCAGCGTTGAAGGGGACTCCACAGATACGCAGTATTTT. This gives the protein CSVEGDSTDTQYF.

DNA of the CDR3: TGCAGCGCCCCATCAGGGGCTTATGGCTACACCTTC. It is translated as CSAPSGAYGYTF. This rearrangement joins TRBV29-1 to TRBJ1-2, with D maybe TRBD1 (6 bases). Per the germline V gene, CDR1 is SQVTM and CDR2 is ANQGSEA. CDR3 length: 12 residues. V lost 7 bases and J 5 bases, leaving 14 bases between the germline ends.

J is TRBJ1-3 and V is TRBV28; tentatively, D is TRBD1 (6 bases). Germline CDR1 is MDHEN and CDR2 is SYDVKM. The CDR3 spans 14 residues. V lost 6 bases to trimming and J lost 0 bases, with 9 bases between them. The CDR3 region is CASRARGSGNTIYF. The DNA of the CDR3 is TGTGCCAGCAGGGCCAGGGGCTCTGGAAACACCATATATTTT.

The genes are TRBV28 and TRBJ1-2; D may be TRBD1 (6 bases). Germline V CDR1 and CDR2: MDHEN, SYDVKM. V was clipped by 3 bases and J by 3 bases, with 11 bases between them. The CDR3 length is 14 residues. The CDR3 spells CASSFRRGHYGYTF. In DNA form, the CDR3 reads TGTGCCAGCAGTTTCAGACGGGGGCACTATGGCTACACCTTC.

CDR3 residues: CASSSIRWTGPMNTGELFF. For the CDR3, the DNA is TGCGCCAGCAGCTCGATTCGCTGGACAGGACCTATGAACACCGGGGAGCTGTTTTTT. The chain uses TRBV5-1 and TRBJ2-2; the match to TRBD1 covers 7 bases. This CDR3 region has 19 residues. Unmatched junction bases numbered 15, after V lost 3 bases and J lost 1 base. Per the germline V gene, CDR1 is SGHRS and CDR2 is YFSETQ.

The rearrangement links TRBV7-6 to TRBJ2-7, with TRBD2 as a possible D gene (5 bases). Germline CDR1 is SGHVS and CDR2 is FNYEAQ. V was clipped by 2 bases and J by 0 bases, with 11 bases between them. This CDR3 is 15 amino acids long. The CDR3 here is CASSLSEGLSYEQYF. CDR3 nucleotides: TGTGCCAGCAGCTTAAGCGAGGGCCTCTCCTACGAGCAGTACTTC. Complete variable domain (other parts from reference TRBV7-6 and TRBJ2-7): GAGVSQSPRYKVTKRGQDVALRCDPISGHVSLYWYRQALGQGPEFLTYFNYEAQQDKSGLPNDRFSAERPEGSISTLTIQRTEQRDSAMYRCASSLSEGLSYEQYFGPGTRLTVT.

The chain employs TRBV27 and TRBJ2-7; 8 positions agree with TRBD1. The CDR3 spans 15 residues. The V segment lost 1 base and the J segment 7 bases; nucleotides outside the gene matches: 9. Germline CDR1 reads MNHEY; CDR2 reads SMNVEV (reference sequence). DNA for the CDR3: TGTGCCAGCAGTTTATTGGACAGGGTTCAGCGAGAGCAGTACTTC. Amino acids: CASSLLDRVQREQYF.

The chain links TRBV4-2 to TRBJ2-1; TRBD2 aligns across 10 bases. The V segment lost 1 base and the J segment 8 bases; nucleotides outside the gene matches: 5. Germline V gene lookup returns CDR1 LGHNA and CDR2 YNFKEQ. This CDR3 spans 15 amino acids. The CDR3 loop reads CASSQALAGVYEQFF. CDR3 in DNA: TGTGCCAGCAGCCAAGCTCTAGCGGGAGTTTATGAGCAGTTCTTC.

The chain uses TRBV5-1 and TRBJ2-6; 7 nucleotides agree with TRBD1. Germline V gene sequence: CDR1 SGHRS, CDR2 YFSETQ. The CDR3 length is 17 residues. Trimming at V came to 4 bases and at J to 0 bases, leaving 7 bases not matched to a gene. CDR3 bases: TGCGCCAGCAGCATGACAGGGAAATCCTCTGGGGCCAACGTCCTGACTTTC. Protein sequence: CASSMTGKSSGANVLTF.

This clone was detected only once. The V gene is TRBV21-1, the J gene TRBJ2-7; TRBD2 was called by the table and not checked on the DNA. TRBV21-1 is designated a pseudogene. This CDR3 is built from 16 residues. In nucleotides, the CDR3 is TGTGCCAGCAGCAATTGGGGACTAGCGGGAGTTTACGAGCAGTACTTC. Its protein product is CASSNWGLAGVYEQYF.

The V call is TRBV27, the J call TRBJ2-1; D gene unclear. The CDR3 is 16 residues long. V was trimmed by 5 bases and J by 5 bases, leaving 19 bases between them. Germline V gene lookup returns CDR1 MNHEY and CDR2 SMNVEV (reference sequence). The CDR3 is CASSTRDSAHHNEQFF. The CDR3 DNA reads TGTGCCAGCAGTACCCGAGACTCCGCTCACCACAATGAGCAGTTCTTC.

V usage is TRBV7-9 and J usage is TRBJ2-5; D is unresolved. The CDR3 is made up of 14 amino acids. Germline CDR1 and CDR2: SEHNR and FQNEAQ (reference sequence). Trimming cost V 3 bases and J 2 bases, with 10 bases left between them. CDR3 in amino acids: CASSFERSQETQYF. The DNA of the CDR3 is TGTGCCAGCAGCTTTGAACGGTCACAAGAGACCCAGTACTTC.

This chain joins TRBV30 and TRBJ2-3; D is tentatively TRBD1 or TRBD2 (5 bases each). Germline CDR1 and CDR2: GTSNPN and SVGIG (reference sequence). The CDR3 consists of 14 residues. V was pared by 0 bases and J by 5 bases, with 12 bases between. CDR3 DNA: TGTGCCTGGAGTGTATACCCGAGGGGAGATACGCAGTATTTT. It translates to CAWSVYPRGDTQYF.

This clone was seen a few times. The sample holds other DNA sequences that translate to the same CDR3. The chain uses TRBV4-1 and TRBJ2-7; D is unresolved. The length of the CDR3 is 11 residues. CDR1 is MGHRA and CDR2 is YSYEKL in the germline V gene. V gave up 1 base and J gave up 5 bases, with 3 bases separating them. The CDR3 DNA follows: TGCGCCAGCAGCCAAGGGAACGAGCAGTACTTC. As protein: CASSQGNEQYF.

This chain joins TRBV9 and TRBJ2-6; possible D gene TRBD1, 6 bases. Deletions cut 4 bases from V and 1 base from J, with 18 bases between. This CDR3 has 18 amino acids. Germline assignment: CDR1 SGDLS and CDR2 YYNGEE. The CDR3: CASSTRGLQGSGANVLTF. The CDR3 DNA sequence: TGTGCCAGCAGCACCCGAGGGCTACAGGGATCTGGGGCCAACGTCCTGACTTTC.

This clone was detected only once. The CDR3 region is CASSLYPGLAGDEQYF. The CDR3 DNA reads as TGTGCCAGCAGCTTATACCCGGGACTAGCGGGAGACGAGCAGTACTTC. The chain links TRBV7-8 to TRBJ2-7; TRBD2 aligns across 14 bases. The CDR3 is 16 amino acids. From germline, CDR1 is SGHVS and CDR2 FQNEAQ. V shed 2 bases, J shed 5 bases, and the junction held 5 bases outside the gene matches.

The CDR3 is CASSESVGLAGDYNEQFF. In DNA, the CDR3 is TGTGCCAGCAGTGAATCGGTGGGACTAGCGGGAGACTACAATGAGCAGTTCTTC. The V and J genes are TRBV25-1 and TRBJ2-1; 14 bases line up with TRBD2. This CDR3 spans 18 amino acids. Trimming removed 1 base from V and 3 bases from J; junction bases left unmatched: 5. Germline V gives CDR1 MGHDK, CDR2 SYGVNS.

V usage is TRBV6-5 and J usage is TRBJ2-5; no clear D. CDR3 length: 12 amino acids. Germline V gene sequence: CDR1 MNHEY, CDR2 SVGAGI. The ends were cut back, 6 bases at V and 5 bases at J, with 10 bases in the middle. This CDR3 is CASSPTQETQYF. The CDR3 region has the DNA TGTGCCAGCAGCCCCACCCAGGAGACCCAGTACTTC.

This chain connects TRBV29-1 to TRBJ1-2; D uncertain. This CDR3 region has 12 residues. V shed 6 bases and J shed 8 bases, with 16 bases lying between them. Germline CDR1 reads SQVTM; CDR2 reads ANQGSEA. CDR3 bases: TGCAGCGTAGATACTGACGCCAACGGCTACACCTTC. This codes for CSVDTDANGYTF.

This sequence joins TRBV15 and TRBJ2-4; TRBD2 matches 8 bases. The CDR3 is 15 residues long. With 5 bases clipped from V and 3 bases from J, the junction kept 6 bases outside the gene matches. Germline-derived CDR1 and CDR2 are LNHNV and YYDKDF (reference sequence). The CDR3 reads CATSPGGGVKNIQYF. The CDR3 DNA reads TGTGCCACCAGCCCGGGGGGGGGCGTCAAAAACATTCAGTACTTC.

CDR3 in amino acids: CASSSTPGLAGGEQFF. In DNA form, the CDR3 reads TGTGCCAGCAGCTCTACCCCGGGACTAGCGGGGGGCGAGCAGTTCTTC. The rearrangement uses TRBV9 and TRBJ2-1, with TRBD2 identical over 15 bases. Unmatched junction bases numbered 9, after V lost 4 bases and J lost 10 bases. Germline CDR1 is SGDLS and CDR2 is YYNGEE. The CDR3 loop spans 16 amino acids.

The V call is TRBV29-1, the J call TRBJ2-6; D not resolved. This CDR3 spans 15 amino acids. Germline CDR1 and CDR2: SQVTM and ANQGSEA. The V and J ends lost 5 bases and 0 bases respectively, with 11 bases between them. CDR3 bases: TGCAGCGTTCTGGACGTCCTCTCTGGGGCCAACGTCCTGACTTTC. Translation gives CSVLDVLSGANVLTF.

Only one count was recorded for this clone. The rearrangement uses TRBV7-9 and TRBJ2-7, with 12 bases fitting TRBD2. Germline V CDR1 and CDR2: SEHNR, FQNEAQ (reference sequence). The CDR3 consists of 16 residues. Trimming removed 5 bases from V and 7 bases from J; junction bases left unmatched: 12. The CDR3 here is CASSPLLLAGGWEQYF. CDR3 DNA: TGTGCCAGCAGCCCCCTCCTCCTAGCGGGAGGGTGGGAGCAGTACTTC.

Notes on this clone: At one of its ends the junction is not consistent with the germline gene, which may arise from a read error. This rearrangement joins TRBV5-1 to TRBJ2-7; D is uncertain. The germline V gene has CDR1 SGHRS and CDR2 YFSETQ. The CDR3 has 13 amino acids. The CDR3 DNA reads TGCGCCAGCAGCTTGTCCCTCTCCTTCGAGCAGTACTTC. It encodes CASSLSLSFEQYF.

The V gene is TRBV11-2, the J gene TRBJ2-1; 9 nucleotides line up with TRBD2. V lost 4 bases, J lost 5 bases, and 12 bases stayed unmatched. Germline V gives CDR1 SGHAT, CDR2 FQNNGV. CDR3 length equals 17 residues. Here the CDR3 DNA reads TGTGCCAGCAGCTCAAGACTAGCGGAAAGGTGGGACAATGAGCAGTTCTTC. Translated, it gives CASSSRLAERWDNEQFF.

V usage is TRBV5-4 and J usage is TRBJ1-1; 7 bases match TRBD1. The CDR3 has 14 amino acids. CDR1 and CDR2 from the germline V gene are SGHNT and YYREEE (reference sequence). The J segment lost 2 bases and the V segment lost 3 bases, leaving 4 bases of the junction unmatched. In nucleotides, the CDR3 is TGTGCCAGCAGCTGGGACAGATCAAACACTGAAGCTTTCTTT. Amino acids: CASSWDRSNTEAFF.

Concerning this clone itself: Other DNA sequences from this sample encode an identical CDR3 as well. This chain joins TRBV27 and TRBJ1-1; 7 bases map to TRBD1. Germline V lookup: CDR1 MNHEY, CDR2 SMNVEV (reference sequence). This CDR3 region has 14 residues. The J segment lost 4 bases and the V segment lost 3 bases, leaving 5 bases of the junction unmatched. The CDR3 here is CASSFRDRRTEAFF. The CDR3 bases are TGTGCCAGCAGTTTTCGGGACAGACGCACTGAAGCTTTCTTT.

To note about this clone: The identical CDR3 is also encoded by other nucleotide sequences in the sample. CDR3 DNA sequence: TGTGCCAGCAGATTGGGCTTGAACACTGAAGCTTTCTTT. Its translation is CASRLGLNTEAFF. The rearrangement uses TRBV27 and TRBJ1-1, with no clear D. Per germline, CDR1 MNHEY and CDR2 SMNVEV (reference sequence). The CDR3 has 13 amino acids. Trimming cost V 6 bases and J 0 bases, with 8 bases left between them.

The CDR3 loop reads CASSLQGAVGELFF. In DNA form, the CDR3 reads TGTGCCAGCAGTTTACAGGGGGCCGTCGGGGAGCTGTTTTTT. The rearrangement joins TRBV28 to TRBJ2-2; 8 bases fit TRBD1. CDR3 size: 14 residues. CDR1 and CDR2 from the germline V gene are MDHEN and SYDVKM. After removal of 2 bases from V and 7 bases from J, the junction contained 3 bases not matched to a gene.